In this sample, the clone carrying this TCR beta chain turned up a few times. This entry belongs to a study of shared clonotypes between healthy human individuals. From CD4+ cells came CD45RA+ naive and CD45RA-negative memory subsets. Genomic DNA belonging to each subset was distributed in equal measure over several immunoSEQ plates. TCRdb's copy holds only in-frame clones and misses some; the assay was immunoSEQ multiplex PCR. Here the sample spans around 700,000 clones, around 73% being singletons. The sequence was obtained from a woman aged 25 to 39 in good health. Sample: memory CD4+ T cells sorted from blood. Noted subset: CD45RA-negative fraction.

Written as DNA, the CDR3 is TGTGCCAGCAGGGGGCCCGACAGAGCCTACGAGCAGTACTTC. Amino acid sequence: CASRGPDRAYEQYF. V and J are TRBV25-1 and TRBJ2-7, with TRBD1 as a possible D gene (5 bases). V lost 6 bases, J lost 2 bases, and 14 bases lay in between. The CDR3 length is 14 residues. Germline loops: CDR1 MGHDK, CDR2 SYGVNS.